A single sample is the source of the 20 T cell receptor beta chains below, sequenced in a study of lymphopenia after photon versus proton radiotherapy. The method was immunoSEQ multiplex PCR; TCRdb's version includes in-frame clones alone and lacks a portion of them. The sample yields tens of thousands of clones, approximately 81% seen once. The sequences come from peripheral blood, collected from a patient treated with photon-based radiotherapy. These receptors originate from a man aged 50 to 60 with gastric cancer.

The rearrangement joins TRBV6-5 to TRBJ1-1, with D uncertain. V was pared by 4 bases and J by 8 bases, with 14 bases between. The CDR3 is 13 residues long. Per germline, CDR1 MNHEY and CDR2 SVGAGI. The CDR3 DNA follows: TGTGCCAGCAGTTCCGTGGACGGCTCAGAAGCTTTCTTT. It yields the protein CASSSVDGSEAFF.

V is TRBV5-1 and J is TRBJ1-2, with unresolved D. Per germline, CDR1 SGHRS and CDR2 YFSETQ. The CDR3 loop spans 15 amino acids. The V end was cut by 0 bases, the J end by 4 bases, with 13 bases between. CDR3 in amino acids: CASSLAEGQPYGYTF. The DNA of the CDR3 is TGCGCCAGCAGCTTGGCCGAAGGGCAGCCCTATGGCTACACCTTC.

The rearrangement joins TRBV5-1 to TRBJ2-1, with TRBD2 as a possible D gene (6 bases). V lost 4 bases and J lost 8, with 10 bases in between. Germline V lookup: CDR1 SGHRS, CDR2 YFSETQ. The CDR3 contains 12 residues. CDR3 region: CASSRDLDEQFF. The DNA of the CDR3 is TGCGCCAGCAGCCGGGACTTGGATGAGCAGTTCTTC.

This clone was seen only once. V and J are TRBV29-1 and TRBJ2-4; D may be TRBD1 or TRBD2 (6 bases each). CDR1 is SQVTM, CDR2 ANQGSEA, per germline. V lost 3 bases and J lost 7, with 13 bases in between. The length of the CDR3 is 13 residues. The CDR3 nucleotides read TGCAGCGTTGAGTTTTTAGGGGGGAACATTCAGTACTTC. This codes for CSVEFLGGNIQYF.

This clone was observed once. This chain joins TRBV29-1 and TRBJ2-5, with 8 bases identical to TRBD2. The CDR3 runs 15 residues. Unmatched junction bases numbered 9, after V lost 4 bases and J lost 2 bases. The germline CDR1 and CDR2 sequences are SQVTM and ANQGSEA. The CDR3 DNA sequence: TGCAGCGTTGTCAGAGGACTAGCACCGCAAGAGACCCAGTACTTC. Protein sequence: CSVVRGLAPQETQYF.

V and J are TRBV5-5 and TRBJ2-2, with a possible D match to TRBD2 (5 bases). The germline V and J ends were trimmed by 4 bases and 4 bases, with 20 bases remaining between them. Germline lookup yields CDR1 SGHKS and CDR2 YYEKEE (reference sequence). This CDR3 has 17 residues. CDR3 protein: CASSTPIATSSTGELFF. CDR3 sequence (DNA): TGTGCCAGCAGCACACCTATAGCGACCAGTTCCACCGGGGAGCTGTTTTTT.

The count of this clone is one. The chain couples TRBV30 to TRBJ2-6, with D hard to call. The V gene's germline CDR1 is GTSNPN and CDR2 SVGIG (reference sequence). This CDR3 has 15 residues. The V end was cut by 3 bases, the J end by 0 bases, with 9 bases between. The CDR3 sequence: CAWSESSSGANVLTF. The CDR3, as DNA: TGTGCCTGGAGCGAAAGCAGCTCTGGGGCCAACGTCCTGACTTTC.

The chain carries TRBV2 and TRBJ2-5; the match to TRBD2 covers 8 bases. Germline values: CDR1 SNHLY, CDR2 FYNNEI. The CDR3 is made up of 15 amino acids. Losses at the gene ends were 4 bases for V and 0 bases for J; bases not matched to a gene: 4. CDR3 coding DNA: TGTGCCAGCAGTGTTTCTAGCGGGTACCAAGAGACCCAGTACTTC. Protein product: CASSVSSGYQETQYF.

This clone showed up just once. V is TRBV27 and J is TRBJ1-2; D is ambiguous. Germline lookup yields CDR1 MNHEY and CDR2 SMNVEV (reference sequence). This CDR3 has 15 residues. V gave up 3 bases and J gave up 3 bases, with 14 bases separating them. The CDR3 is CASSFFPGPHYGYTF. CDR3 DNA: TGTGCCAGCAGTTTCTTCCCAGGACCACACTATGGCTACACCTTC.

Comment on this clone: In the same sample, other DNA sequences code for this CDR3. The chain has TRBV28 and TRBJ2-6, with 9 bases identical to TRBD2. Per germline, CDR1 MDHEN and CDR2 SYDVKM. J gave up 0 bases and V 5 bases, and 8 bases lay outside the gene matches. The CDR3 is 18 amino acids. The CDR3 sequence is CASSRVSGSGSGANVLTF. In DNA form, the CDR3 reads TGTGCCAGCAGTCGCGTTAGCGGGAGTGGCTCTGGGGCCAACGTCCTGACTTTC. The full variable domain, its missing parts supplied by reference TRBV28 and TRBJ2-6, is DVKVTQSSRYLVKRTGEKVFLECVQDMDHENMFWYRQDPGLGLRLIYFSYDVKMKEKGDIPEGYSVSREKKERFSLILESASTNQTSMYLCASSRVSGSGSGANVLTFGAGSRLTVL.

This clone turned up a few times. The chain couples TRBV6-5 to TRBJ1-2, with TRBD1 as a possible D gene (5 bases). In germline, CDR1 is MNHEY, CDR2 SVGAGI. The V end lost 4 bases, the J end lost 8 bases, and 23 bases lay between the germline ends. The CDR3 is made up of 16 amino acids. The CDR3 here is CASSSAGTMEFRGYTF. The CDR3 nucleotides are TGTGCCAGCAGTTCTGCCGGGACGATGGAGTTCAGGGGCTACACCTTC.

The chain employs TRBV2 and TRBJ2-2; D is perhaps TRBD2 (5 bases). V lost 6 bases, J lost 4 bases, and 15 bases lay in between. Germline CDR1 SNHLY, CDR2 FYNNEI. There are 15 residues in the CDR3. CDR3 loop: CASSGIVSATGELFF. For the CDR3, the DNA is TGTGCCAGCAGCGGGATCGTGTCTGCCACCGGGGAGCTGTTTTTT.

V and J are TRBV7-2 and TRBJ1-5; D unclear. CDR3 length: 15 residues. From germline, CDR1 is SGHTA and CDR2 FQGNSA. V was clipped by 1 base and J by 0 bases, with 7 bases between them. Written as DNA, the CDR3 is TGTGCCAGCAGCTTAGGCCCTTATAGCAATCAGCCCCAGCATTTT. It specifies CASSLGPYSNQPQHF. The variable domain in full, completed from reference TRBV7-2 and TRBJ1-5, reads GAGVSQSPSNKVTEKGKDVELRCDPISGHTALYWYRQSLGQGLEFLIYFQGNSAPDKSGLPSDRFSAERTGGSVSTLTIQRTQQEDSAVYLCASSLGPYSNQPQHFGDGTRLSIL.

This clone was seen more than once but under ten times. This chain connects TRBV30 to TRBJ2-1; either TRBD1 or TRBD2 may supply D (5 bases each). The ends were cut back, 3 bases at V and 4 bases at J, with 7 bases in the middle. The CDR3 covers 12 residues. The germline gives CDR1 GTSNPN, CDR2 SVGIG (reference sequence). The CDR3 nucleotides read TGTGCCTGGAGCGGGACGTACAATGAGCAGTTCTTC. Protein sequence: CAWSGTYNEQFF.

V gene TRBV30 combines with J gene TRBJ1-1; no clear D. Trimming shortened V by 6 bases and J by 1 base, and 6 bases separated the two germline ends. CDR1 is GTSNPN and CDR2 is SVGIG in the germline V gene (reference sequence). The CDR3 has 11 amino acids. DNA of the CDR3: TGTGCCTGCACGTGGAACACTGAAGCTTTCTTT. Residues: CACTWNTEAFF.

V gene TRBV7-9 combines with J gene TRBJ1-2; 10 bases are shared with TRBD1. This CDR3 region has 14 residues. With V trimmed by 5 bases and J by 5 bases, 5 bases remained unmatched. Germline lookup yields CDR1 SEHNR and CDR2 FQNEAQ (reference sequence). The chain's CDR3 is CASSAPGQGYGYTF. The CDR3 coding sequence is TGTGCCAGCAGCGCTCCGGGACAGGGGTATGGCTACACCTTC.

V usage is TRBV6-1 and J usage is TRBJ1-5; 8 bases line up with TRBD1. Germline trimming cut 4 bases from V and 5 bases from J; bases unmatched to any gene: 4. The CDR3 loop spans 14 amino acids. Germline V gives CDR1 MNHNS, CDR2 SASEGT. The CDR3 sequence is CASSVAGGDQPQHF. The CDR3 region has the DNA TGTGCCAGCAGTGTCGCAGGGGGCGATCAGCCCCAGCATTTT.

This sequence joins TRBV28 and TRBJ1-2, with D possibly being TRBD1 (5 bases). The V end lost 4 bases, the J end lost 3 bases, and 15 bases lay between the germline ends. CDR3 length: 15 residues. Germline V gene data show CDR1 as MDHEN and CDR2 as SYDVKM. CDR3 loop: CASSSPFGADYGYTF. CDR3 DNA: TGTGCCAGCAGTTCCCCCTTCGGGGCTGACTATGGCTACACCTTC.

As for this clone: Relative to the germline gene, one junction end is altered; a read error may explain this. The rearrangement uses TRBV19 and TRBJ1-6; no firm D call. CDR1 is LNHDA and CDR2 is SQIVND in the germline V gene (reference sequence). The CDR3 runs to 14 residues. CDR3 sequence: CASSIGQDNSPLHF. The CDR3 bases are TGTGCCAGTAGTATCGGGCAGGATAACTCACCCCTCCACTTT.

The chain couples TRBV23-1 to TRBJ1-2, with 9 bases fitting TRBD1. TRBV23-1 is an ORF, and what it does is uncertain. CDR3 length equals 14 residues. V shed 3 bases, J shed 8 bases, and the junction held 7 bases outside the gene matches. CDR3 amino acids: CASSQWDREEGYTF. CDR3 DNA: TGCGCCAGCAGTCAGTGGGACAGGGAGGAGGGCTACACCTTC.